The subject of this entry is one T cell receptor beta chain. Its antigen is currently unknown. The sample comes from a study of CD4 T cells in relation to SARS-CoV-2 and coronaviruses. The wider study: After roughly ten days of antigen culture, PBMC TCR beta CDR3s were sequenced.

TCRdb keeps only in-frame clones here, not all; method: immunoSEQ multiplex PCR. Of 9,500 to 15,000 clones in the sample, 65% to 70% were seen once. The unexposed donors gave CD4+ T cells in about 2010-2019, prior to COVID-19. Isolation of CD4+ T cells took place after about 9 days in culture. Testing used SARS-CoV-2 S/N and four cold-coronavirus spikes on unexposed-donor CD4+ T cells, cells permitting. Approximately 1.8 million PBMCs per well were cultured with approximately 10 IU/ml IL-2. The CDR3 totals 15 residues. Germline V gives CDR1 SEHNR, CDR2 FQNEAQ (reference sequence). Trimming took 6 bases from V and 4 from J; bases not matched to a gene: 3.

The chain links TRBV7-9 to TRBJ2-2; 12 nucleotides agree with TRBD2. The specimen sequenced was CD4+ T cells from PBMCs, cultured in vitro. The receptor's source is a human donor in good health. The chain's CDR3 is CASRRLAGATGELFF. CDR3 DNA: TGTGCCAGCAGGCGACTAGCGGGAGCCACCGGGGAGCTGTTTTTT.